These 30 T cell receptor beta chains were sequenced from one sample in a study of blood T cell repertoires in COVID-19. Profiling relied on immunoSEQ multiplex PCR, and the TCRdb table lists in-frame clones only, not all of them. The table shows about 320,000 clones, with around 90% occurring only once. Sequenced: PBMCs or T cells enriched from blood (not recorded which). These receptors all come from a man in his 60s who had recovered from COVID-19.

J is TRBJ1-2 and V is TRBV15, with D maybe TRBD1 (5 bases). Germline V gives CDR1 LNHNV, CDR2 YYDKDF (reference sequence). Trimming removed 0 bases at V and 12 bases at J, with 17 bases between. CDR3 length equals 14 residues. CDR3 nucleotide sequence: TGTGCCACCAGCAGAGAAGTGCCGGGGGGAGCGGACACCTTC. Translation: CATSREVPGGADTF.

The CDR3 protein is CASKRRWGPRRSTIYF. CDR3 DNA sequence: TGCGCCAGCAAGCGGAGATGGGGGCCCCGGAGGAGCACCATATATTTT. The chain joins TRBV10-1 to TRBJ1-3; possible D gene TRBD1, 6 bases. Trimming shortened V by 7 bases and J by 9 bases, and 25 bases separated the two germline ends. The CDR3 has 16 residues. The V gene's germline CDR1 is WNHNN and CDR2 SYGVQD (reference sequence).

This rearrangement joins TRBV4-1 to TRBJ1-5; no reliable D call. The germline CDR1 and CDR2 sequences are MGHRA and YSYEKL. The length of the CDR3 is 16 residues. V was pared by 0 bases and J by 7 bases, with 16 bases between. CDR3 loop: CASSQDPGSIYQPQHF. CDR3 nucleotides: TGCGCCAGCAGCCAAGATCCGGGGTCCATATACCAGCCCCAGCATTTT.

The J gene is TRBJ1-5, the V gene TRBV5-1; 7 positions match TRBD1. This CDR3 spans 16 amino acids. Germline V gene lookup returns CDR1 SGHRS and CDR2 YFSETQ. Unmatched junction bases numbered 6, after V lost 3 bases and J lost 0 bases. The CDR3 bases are TGCGCCAGCAGCTCCCATGGACAGGTTAGCAATCAGCCCCAGCATTTT. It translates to CASSSHGQVSNQPQHF.

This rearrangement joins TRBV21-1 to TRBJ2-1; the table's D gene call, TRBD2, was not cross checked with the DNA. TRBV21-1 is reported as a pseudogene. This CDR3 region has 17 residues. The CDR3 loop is CASSKRRGRAQYNEQFF. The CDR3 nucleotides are TGTGCCAGCAGCAAACGGCGCGGGAGGGCCCAGTACAATGAGCAGTTCTTC.

The CDR3 coding sequence is TGTGCCACCGGAACAAGGACAGTAGAAAAACTGTTTTTT. Amino acid sequence: CATGTRTVEKLFF. The chain has TRBV24-1 and TRBJ1-4, with a weak D call TRBD1 (6 bases). This CDR3 is built from 13 residues. Germline CDR1 and CDR2: KGHDR and SFDVKD. V was shortened by 9 bases and J by 8 bases, with 15 bases between the two germline ends.

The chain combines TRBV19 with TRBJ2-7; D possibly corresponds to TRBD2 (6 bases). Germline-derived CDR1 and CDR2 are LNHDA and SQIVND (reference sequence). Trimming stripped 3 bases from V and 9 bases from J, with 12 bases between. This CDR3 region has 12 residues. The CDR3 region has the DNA TGTGCCAGTAGTATCGGGGGAAGTGGGCAGTACTTC. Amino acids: CASSIGGSGQYF.

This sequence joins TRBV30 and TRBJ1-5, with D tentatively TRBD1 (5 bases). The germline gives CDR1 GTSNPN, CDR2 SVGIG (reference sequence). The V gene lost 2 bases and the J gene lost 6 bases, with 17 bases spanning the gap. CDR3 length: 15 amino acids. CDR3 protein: CAWSPQSGLGQPQHF. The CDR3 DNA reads TGTGCCTGGAGTCCGCAATCAGGGTTGGGTCAGCCCCAGCATTTT. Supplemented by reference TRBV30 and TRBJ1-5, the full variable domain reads SQTIHQWPATLVQPVGSPLSLECTVEGTSNPNLYWYRQAAGRGLQLLFYSVGIGQISSEVPQNLSASRPQDRQFILSSKKLLLSDSGFYLCAWSPQSGLGQPQHFGDGTRLSIL.

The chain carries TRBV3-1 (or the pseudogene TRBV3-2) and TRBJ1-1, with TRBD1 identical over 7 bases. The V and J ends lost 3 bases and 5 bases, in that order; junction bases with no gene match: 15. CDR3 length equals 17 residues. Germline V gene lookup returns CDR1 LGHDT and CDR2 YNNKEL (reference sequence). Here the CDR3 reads CASSHSEFRGLATEAFF. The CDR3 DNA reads TGTGCCAGCAGCCACAGTGAGTTTAGGGGGCTGGCTACTGAAGCTTTCTTT.

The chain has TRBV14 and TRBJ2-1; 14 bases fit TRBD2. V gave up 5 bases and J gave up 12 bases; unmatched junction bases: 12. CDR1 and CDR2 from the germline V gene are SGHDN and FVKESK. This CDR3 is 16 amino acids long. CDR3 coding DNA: TGTGCCAGCAGCTATATCGAGGGACTAGCGGGGGCCGGGCAGTTCTTC. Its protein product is CASSYIEGLAGAGQFF.

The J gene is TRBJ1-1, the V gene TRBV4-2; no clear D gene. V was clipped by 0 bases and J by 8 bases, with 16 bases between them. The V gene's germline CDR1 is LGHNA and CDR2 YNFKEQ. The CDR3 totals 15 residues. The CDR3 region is CASSQDVMRVPEAFF. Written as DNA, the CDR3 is TGTGCCAGCAGCCAAGATGTTATGAGGGTCCCCGAAGCTTTCTTT.

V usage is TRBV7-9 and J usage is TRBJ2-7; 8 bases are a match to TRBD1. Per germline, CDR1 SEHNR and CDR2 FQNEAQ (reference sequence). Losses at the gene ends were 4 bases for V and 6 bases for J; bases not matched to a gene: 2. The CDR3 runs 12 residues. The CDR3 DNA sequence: TGTGCCAGCAGCTCGGGACAGGCCGAGCAGTACTTC. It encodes CASSSGQAEQYF.

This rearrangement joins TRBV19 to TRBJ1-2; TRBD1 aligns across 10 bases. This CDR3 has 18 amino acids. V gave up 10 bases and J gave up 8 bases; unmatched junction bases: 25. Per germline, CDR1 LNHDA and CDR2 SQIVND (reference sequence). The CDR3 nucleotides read TGTGCCACCACTTCCGGGCTCGACAGGGGGCCTCCGGGGAGAGGCTACACCTTC. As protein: CATTSGLDRGPPGRGYTF.

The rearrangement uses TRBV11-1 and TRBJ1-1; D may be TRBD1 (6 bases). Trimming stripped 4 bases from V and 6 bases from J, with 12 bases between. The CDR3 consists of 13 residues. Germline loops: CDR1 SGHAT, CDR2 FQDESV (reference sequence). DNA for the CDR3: TGTGCCAGCAGCTATCTCGGGGGGCCTGAAGCTTTCTTT. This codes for CASSYLGGPEAFF.

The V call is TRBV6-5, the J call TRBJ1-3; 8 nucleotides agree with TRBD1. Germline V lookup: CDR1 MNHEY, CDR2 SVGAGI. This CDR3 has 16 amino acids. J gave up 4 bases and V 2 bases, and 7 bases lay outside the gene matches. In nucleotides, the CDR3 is TGTGCCAGCAGTTACACCTGGACAGGGCACGGAAACACCATATATTTT. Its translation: CASSYTWTGHGNTIYF.

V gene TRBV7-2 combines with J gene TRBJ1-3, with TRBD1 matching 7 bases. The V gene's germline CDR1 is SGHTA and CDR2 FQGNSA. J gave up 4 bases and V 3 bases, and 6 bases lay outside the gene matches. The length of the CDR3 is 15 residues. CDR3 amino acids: CASSFRQGLGNTIYF. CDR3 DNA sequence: TGTGCCAGCAGCTTCAGACAGGGTTTAGGAAACACCATATATTTT.

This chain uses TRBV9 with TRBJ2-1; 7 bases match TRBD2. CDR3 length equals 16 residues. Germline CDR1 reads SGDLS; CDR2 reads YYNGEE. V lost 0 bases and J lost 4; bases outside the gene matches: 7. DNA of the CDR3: TGTGCCAGCAGCGTAGATTCGCGGGGGAATTACAATGAGCAGTTCTTC. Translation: CASSVDSRGNYNEQFF. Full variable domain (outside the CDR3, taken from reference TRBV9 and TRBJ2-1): DSGVTQTPKHLITATGQRVTLRCSPRSGDLSVYWYQQSLDQGLQFLIQYYNGEERAKGNILERFSAQQFPDLHSELNLSSLELGDSALYFCASSVDSRGNYNEQFFGPGTRLTVL.

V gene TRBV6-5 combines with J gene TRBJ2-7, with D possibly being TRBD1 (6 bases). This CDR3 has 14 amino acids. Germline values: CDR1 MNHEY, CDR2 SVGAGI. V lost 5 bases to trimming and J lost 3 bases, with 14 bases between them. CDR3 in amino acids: CASSTTGQSYEQYF. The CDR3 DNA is TGTGCCAGCAGTACCACCGGACAGAGCTACGAGCAGTACTTC.

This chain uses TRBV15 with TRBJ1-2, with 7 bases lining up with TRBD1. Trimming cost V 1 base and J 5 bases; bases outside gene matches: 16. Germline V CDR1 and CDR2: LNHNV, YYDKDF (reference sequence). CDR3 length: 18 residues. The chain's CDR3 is CATSRVGTAMGEAYGYTF. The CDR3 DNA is TGTGCCACCAGCAGAGTTGGGACAGCAATGGGGGAAGCGTATGGCTACACCTTC.

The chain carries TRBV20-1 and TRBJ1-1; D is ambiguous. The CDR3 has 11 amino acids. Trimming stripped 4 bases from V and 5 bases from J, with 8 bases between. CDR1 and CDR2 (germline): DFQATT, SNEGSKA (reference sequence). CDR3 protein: CSAIDKTEAFF. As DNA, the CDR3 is TGCAGTGCTATCGACAAAACTGAAGCTTTCTTT.

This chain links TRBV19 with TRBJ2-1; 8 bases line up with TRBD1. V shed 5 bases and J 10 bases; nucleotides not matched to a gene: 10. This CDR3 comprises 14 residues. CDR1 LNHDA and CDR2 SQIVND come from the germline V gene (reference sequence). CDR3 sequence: CASSATDRVNEQFF. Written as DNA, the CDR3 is TGTGCCAGTAGTGCCACGGACAGGGTAAACGAGCAGTTCTTC.

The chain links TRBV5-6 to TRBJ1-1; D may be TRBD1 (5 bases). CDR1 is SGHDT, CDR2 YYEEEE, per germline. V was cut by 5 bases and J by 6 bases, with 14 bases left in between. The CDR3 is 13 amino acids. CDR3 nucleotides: TGTGCCAGCAGAGGCCTGTCGGGGGCTGAAGCTTTCTTT. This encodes CASRGLSGAEAFF.

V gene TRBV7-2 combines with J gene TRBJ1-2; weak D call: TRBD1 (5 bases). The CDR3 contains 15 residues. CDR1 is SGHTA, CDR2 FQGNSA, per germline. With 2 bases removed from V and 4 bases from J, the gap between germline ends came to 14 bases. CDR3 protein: CASSLSGAQIYGYTF. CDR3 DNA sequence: TGTGCCAGCAGCTTAAGCGGGGCACAGATCTATGGCTACACCTTC.

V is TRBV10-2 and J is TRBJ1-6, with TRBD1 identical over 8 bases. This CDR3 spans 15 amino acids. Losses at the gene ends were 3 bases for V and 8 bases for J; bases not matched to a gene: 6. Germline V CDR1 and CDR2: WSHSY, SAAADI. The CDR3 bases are TGCGCCAGCAGTGAAGGTGGACAGGGTCATTCACCCCTCCACTTT. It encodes CASSEGGQGHSPLHF.

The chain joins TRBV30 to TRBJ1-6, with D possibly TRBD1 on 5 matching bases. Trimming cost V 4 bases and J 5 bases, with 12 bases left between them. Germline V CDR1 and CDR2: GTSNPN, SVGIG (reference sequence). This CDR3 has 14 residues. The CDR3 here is CAWNKGLDNSPLHF. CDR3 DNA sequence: TGTGCCTGGAATAAGGGGTTAGATAATTCACCCCTCCACTTT.

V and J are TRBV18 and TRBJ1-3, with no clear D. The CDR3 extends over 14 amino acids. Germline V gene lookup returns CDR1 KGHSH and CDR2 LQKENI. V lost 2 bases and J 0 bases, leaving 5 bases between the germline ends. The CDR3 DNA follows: TGTGCCAGCTCACCAGAGAGCTCTGGAAACACCATATATTTT. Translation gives CASSPESSGNTIYF.

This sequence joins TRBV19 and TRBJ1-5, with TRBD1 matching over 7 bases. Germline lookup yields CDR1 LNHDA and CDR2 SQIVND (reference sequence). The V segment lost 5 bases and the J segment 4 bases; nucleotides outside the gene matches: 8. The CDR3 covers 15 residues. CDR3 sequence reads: CASSLRQGVNQPQHF. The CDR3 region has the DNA TGTGCCAGTAGTTTAAGACAGGGAGTTAATCAGCCCCAGCATTTT.

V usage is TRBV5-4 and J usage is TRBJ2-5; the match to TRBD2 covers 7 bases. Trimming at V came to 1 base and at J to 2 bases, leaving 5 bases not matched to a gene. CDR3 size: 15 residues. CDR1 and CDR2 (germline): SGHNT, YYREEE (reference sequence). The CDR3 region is CASSLPGRRQETQYF. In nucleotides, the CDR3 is TGTGCCAGCAGCTTGCCCGGGAGGAGGCAAGAGACCCAGTACTTC.

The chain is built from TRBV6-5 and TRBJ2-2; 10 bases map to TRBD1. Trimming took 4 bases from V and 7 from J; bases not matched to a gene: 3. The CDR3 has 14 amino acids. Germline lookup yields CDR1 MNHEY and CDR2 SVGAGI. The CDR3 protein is CASSSGTGVGELFF. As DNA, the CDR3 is TGTGCCAGCAGTTCCGGGACAGGGGTCGGGGAGCTGTTTTTT.

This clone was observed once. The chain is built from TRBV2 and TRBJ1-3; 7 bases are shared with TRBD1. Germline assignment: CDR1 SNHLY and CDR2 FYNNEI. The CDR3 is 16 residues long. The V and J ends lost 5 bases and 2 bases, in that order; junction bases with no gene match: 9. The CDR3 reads CASSQTGVQTGNTIYF. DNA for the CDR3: TGTGCCAGCAGTCAAACAGGGGTGCAGACTGGAAACACCATATATTTT.